This T cell receptor (beta chain) was identified during a study of response to subunit inactivated influenza vaccine. Points from the study as a whole: The authors put forward the suggestion that each seasonal influenza vaccination may bring in only a limited number of new T cells.

The CDR3 is made up of 14 amino acids. CDR1 is DFQATT and CDR2 is SNEGSKA in the germline V gene (reference sequence). The V gene end was trimmed by 8 bases and the J gene end by 4 bases; junction bases not matched to a gene: 7. TCRdb re-analysed the RT-PCR reads in MiXCR, keeping a single row per CDR3 protein. The sample carries around 570,000 distinct CDR3 sequences, about 7.6% recorded once. Worth noting for this clonotype: What it binds is unknown.

The TCR originated in a man in his fifties or sixties who received an inactivated influenza vaccine. The rearrangement links TRBV20-1 to TRBJ2-7; 14 nucleotides line up with TRBD2. The material was PBMCs from blood, obtained about 24 months after vaccination. This CDR3 reads CSIGTSGSRYEQYF. CDR3 in DNA: TGCAGTATAGGGACTAGCGGGAGTAGGTACGAGCAGTACTTC.